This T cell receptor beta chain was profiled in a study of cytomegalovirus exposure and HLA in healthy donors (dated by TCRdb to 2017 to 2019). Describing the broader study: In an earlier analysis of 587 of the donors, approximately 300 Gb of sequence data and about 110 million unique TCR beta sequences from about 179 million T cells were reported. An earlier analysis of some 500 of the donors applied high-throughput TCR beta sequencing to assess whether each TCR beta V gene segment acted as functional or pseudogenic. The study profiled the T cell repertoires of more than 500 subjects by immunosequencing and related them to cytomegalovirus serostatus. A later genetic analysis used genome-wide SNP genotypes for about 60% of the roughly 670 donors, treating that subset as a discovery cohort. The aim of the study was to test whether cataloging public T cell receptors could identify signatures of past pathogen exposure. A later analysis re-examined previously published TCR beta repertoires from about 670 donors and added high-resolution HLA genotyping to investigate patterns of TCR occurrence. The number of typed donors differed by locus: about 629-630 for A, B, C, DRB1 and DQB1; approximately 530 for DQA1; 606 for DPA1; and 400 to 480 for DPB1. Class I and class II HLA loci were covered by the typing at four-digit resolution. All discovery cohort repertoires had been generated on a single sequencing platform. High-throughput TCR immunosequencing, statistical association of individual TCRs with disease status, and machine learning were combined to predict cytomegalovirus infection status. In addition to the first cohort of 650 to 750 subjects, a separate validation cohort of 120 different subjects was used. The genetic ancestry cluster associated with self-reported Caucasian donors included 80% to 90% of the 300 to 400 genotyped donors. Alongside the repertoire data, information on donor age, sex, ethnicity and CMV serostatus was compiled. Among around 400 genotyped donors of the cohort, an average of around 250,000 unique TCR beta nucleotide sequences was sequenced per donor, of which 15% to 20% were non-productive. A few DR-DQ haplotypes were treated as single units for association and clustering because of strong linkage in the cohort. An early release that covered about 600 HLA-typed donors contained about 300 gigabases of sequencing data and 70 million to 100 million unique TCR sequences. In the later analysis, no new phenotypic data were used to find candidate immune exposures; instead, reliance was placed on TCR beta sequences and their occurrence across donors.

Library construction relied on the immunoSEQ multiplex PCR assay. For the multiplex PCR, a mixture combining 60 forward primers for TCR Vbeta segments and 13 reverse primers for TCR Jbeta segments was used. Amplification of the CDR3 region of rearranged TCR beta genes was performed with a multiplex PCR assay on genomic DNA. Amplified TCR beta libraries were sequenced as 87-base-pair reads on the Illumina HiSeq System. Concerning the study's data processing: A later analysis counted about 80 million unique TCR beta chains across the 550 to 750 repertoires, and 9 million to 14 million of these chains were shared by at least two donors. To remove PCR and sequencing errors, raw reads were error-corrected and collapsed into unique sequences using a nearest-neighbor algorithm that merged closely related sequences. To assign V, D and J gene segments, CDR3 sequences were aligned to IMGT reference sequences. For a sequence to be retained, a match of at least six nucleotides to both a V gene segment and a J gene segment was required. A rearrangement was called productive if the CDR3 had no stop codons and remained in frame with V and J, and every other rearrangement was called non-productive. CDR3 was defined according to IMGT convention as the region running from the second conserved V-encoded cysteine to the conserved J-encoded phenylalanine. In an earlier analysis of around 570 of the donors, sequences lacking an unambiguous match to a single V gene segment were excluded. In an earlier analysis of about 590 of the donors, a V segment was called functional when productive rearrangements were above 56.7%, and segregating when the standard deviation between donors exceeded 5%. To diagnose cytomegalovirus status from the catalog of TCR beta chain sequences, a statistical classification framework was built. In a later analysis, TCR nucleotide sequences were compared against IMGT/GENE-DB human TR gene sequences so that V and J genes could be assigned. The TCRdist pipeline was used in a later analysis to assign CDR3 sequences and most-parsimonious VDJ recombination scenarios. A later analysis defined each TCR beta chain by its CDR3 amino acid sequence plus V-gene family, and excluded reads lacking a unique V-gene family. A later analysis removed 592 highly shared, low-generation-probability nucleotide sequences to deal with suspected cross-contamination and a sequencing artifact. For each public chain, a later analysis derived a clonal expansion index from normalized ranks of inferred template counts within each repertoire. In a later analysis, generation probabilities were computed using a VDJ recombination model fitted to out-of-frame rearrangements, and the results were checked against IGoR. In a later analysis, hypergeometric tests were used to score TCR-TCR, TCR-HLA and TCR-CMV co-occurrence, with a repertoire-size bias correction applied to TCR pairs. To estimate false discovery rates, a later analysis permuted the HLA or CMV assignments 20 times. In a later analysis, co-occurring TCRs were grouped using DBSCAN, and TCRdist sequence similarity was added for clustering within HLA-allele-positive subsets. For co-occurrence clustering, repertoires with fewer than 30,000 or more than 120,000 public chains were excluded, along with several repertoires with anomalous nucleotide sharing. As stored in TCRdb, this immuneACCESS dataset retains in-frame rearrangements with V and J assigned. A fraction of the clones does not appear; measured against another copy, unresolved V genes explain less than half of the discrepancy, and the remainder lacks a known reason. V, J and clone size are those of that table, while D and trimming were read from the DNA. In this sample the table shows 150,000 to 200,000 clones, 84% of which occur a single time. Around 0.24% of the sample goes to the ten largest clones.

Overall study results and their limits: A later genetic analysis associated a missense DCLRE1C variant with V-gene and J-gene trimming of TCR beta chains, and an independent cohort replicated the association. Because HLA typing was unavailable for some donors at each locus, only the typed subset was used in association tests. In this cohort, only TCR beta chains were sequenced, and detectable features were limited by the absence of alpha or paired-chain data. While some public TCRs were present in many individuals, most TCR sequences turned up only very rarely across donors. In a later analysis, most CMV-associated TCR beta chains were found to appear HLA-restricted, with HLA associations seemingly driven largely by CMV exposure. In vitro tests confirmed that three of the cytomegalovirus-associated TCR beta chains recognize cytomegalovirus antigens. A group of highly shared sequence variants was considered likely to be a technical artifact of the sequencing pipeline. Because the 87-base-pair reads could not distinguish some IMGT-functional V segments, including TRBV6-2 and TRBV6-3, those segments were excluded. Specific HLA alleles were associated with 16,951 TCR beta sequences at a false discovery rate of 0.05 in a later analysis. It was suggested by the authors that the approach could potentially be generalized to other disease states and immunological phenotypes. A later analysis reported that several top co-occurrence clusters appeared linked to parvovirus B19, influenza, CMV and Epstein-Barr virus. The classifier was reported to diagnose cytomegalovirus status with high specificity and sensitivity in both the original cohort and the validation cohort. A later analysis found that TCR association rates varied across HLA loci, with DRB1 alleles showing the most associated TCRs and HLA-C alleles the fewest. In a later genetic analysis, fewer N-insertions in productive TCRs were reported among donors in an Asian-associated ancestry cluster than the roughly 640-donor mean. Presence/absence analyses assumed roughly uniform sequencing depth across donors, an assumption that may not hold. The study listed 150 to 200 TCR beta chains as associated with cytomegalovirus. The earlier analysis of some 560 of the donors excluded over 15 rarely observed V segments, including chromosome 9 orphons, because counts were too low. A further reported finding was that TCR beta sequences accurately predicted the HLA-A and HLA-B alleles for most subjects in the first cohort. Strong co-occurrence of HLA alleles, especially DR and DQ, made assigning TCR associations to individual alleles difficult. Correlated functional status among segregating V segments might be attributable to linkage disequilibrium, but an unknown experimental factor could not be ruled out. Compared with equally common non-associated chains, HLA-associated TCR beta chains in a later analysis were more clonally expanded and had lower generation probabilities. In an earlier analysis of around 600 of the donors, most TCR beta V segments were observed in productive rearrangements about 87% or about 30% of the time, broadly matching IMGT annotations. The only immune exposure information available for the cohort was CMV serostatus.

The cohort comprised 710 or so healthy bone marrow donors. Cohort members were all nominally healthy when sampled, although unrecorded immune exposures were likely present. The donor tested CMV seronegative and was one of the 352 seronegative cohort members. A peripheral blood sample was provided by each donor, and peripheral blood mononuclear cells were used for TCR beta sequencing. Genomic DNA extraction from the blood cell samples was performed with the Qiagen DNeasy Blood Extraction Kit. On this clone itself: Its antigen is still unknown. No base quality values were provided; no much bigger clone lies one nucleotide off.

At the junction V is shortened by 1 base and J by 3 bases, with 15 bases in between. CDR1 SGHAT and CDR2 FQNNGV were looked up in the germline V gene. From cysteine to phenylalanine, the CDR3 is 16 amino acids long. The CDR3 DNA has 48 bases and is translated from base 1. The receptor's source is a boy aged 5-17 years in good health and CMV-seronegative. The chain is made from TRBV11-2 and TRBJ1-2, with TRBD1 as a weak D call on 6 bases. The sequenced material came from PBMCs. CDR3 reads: CASSLVLTGTHYGYTF. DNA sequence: TGTGCCAGCAGCTTAGTACTAACAGGGACCCACTATGGCTACACCTTC.